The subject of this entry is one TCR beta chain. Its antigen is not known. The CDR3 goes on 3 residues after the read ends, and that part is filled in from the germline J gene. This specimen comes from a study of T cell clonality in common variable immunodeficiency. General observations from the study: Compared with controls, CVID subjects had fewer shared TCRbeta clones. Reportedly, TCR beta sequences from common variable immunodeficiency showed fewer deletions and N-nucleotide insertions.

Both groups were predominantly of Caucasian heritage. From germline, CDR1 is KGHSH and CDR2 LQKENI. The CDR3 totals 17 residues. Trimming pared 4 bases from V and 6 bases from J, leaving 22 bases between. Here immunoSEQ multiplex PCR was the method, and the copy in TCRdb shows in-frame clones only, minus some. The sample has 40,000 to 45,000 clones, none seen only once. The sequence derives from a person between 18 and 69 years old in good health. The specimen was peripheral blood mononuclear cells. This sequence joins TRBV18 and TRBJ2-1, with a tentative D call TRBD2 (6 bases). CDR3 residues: CASSRDTPGYGGNEQFF. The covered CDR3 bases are TGTGCCAGCTCACGCGACACCCCGGGCTACGGGGGCAATGAG. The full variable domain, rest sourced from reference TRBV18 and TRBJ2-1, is NAGVMQNPRHLVRRRGQEARLRCSPMKGHSHVYWYRQLPEEGLKFMVYLQKENIIDESGMPKERFSAEFPKEGPSILRIQQVVRGDSAAYFCASSRDTPGYGGNEQFFGPGTRLTVL.